This T cell receptor (beta chain) derives from a study of T-cell reconstitution after alpha-beta-depleted transplantation in children. The V segment lost 3 bases and the J segment 2 bases; nucleotides outside the gene matches: 3. The CDR3 runs to 14 residues. Per germline, CDR1 LGHDT and CDR2 YNNKEL (reference sequence). Unique molecular identifiers were used to barcode this TCRbeta library. MiXCR was run by TCRdb on the PCR reads, yielding one entry per CDR3 protein. This table has almost 600,000 distinct CDR3 sequences, 25% to 30% appearing once. The rearrangement uses TRBV3-1 and TRBJ2-5; 7 bases are shared with TRBD1. This sequence was found in a boy in the first two years of life with Wiskott-Aldrich syndrome, due to receive a stem cell transplant. Sequences were derived from PBMCs, sampled before TCRalphabeta/CD19-depleted stem cell transplant. This CDR3 is CASSHRTGQETQYF. The DNA of the CDR3 is TGTGCCAGCAGCCACCGGACAGGACAAGAGACCCAGTACTTC.